These 10 T cell receptor beta chains were all obtained from the same sample, sequenced in a study of technical replicates of blood from several donors. Measured with immunoSEQ multiplex PCR; TCRdb has only the in-frame clones, and not every one. The sample has around 76,000 clones, approximately 97% seen once. Sequencing used T cells isolated from PBMCs. The receptors were sampled from a human donor in good health.

J is TRBJ1-2 and V is TRBV5-1; TRBD1 is a possible D gene (5 bases). The CDR3 covers 14 residues. Germline CDR1 reads SGHRS; CDR2 reads YFSETQ. Between the trimmed V and J ends, which lost 4 bases and 3 bases, there was a span of 13 bases. The CDR3 reads CASSGEGGDYGYTF. The CDR3 nucleotides read TGCGCCAGCAGCGGCGAGGGAGGGGACTATGGCTACACCTTC.

This clone has only one observation. The chain recombines TRBV19 with TRBJ1-1; no firm D call. From germline, CDR1 is LNHDA and CDR2 SQIVND (reference sequence). The CDR3 is made up of 17 amino acids. V lost 3 bases and J lost 0, with 17 bases in between. The CDR3 sequence: CASSISWAGAMNTEAFF. As DNA, the CDR3 is TGTGCCAGTAGTATCAGTTGGGCTGGCGCGATGAACACTGAAGCTTTCTTT.

This chain links TRBV27 with TRBJ2-7, with TRBD2 matching over 8 bases. Germline V lookup: CDR1 MNHEY, CDR2 SMNVEV (reference sequence). This CDR3 is built from 13 residues. With V trimmed by 8 bases and J by 6 bases, 9 bases remained unmatched. The CDR3 protein is CASGFFAGGEQYF. Written as DNA, the CDR3 is TGTGCCAGCGGCTTTTTTGCGGGAGGCGAGCAGTACTTC.

This clone was recorded once. The gene calls are TRBV10-1 and TRBJ1-1; D not resolved. V shed 6 bases and J shed 3 bases, with 5 bases lying between them. The CDR3 loop spans 11 amino acids. Germline V gene sequence: CDR1 WNHNN, CDR2 SYGVQD (reference sequence). DNA of the CDR3: TGCGCCAGCAGGTCCGACACTGAAGCTTTCTTT. Its protein product is CASRSDTEAFF.

This rearrangement joins TRBV27 to TRBJ2-5; 12 nucleotides agree with TRBD2. Germline lookup yields CDR1 MNHEY and CDR2 SMNVEV (reference sequence). The CDR3 loop spans 17 amino acids. The ends lost 2 bases at V and 4 bases at J; junction bases unmatched: 8. The CDR3 protein is CASSLNPSGGAGETQYF. The CDR3 DNA is TGTGCCAGCAGTTTAAACCCTAGCGGGGGGGCCGGAGAGACCCAGTACTTC.

The chain has TRBV4-1 and TRBJ2-7; D may be TRBD1 (5 bases). Germline V gene lookup returns CDR1 MGHRA and CDR2 YSYEKL. The CDR3 is 14 residues long. V lost 5 bases to trimming and J lost 0 bases, with 11 bases between them. The CDR3, as DNA: TGCGCCAGCAGCTGGGGCTGGGGCTCCTACGAGCAGTACTTC. Translated: CASSWGWGSYEQYF.

This chain uses TRBV13 with TRBJ1-2; TRBD1 matches 7 bases. V was pared by 5 bases and J by 4 bases, with 7 bases of the junction left unmatched. Germline V gives CDR1 PRHDT, CDR2 FYEKMQ (reference sequence). The CDR3 totals 14 residues. The CDR3 region has the DNA TGTGCCAGCAGCCCCAGGGACAGACTCTATGGCTACACCTTC. Translation: CASSPRDRLYGYTF. The full variable domain, in which reference TRBV13 and TRBJ1-2 provide the parts outside the CDR3, is AAGVIQSPRHLIKEKRETATLKCYPIPRHDTVYWYQQGPGQDPQFLISFYEKMQSDKGSIPDRFSAQQFSDYHSELNMSSLELGDSALYFCASSPRDRLYGYTFGSGTRLTVV.

This sequence joins TRBV2 and TRBJ1-5; 10 bases align to TRBD1. The CDR3 totals 14 residues. V was clipped by 6 bases and J by 7 bases; unmatched bases: 6. The V gene's germline CDR1 is SNHLY and CDR2 FYNNEI. This CDR3 reads CASRKDRGEQPQHF. Written as DNA, the CDR3 is TGTGCCAGCAGAAAGGACAGGGGGGAACAGCCCCAGCATTTT.

The genes are TRBV6-4 and TRBJ2-1; tentative D call: TRBD2 (5 bases). V was clipped by 8 bases and J by 0 bases, with 14 bases between them. The CDR3 runs to 15 residues. Germline V gene sequence: CDR1 MRHNA, CDR2 SNTAGT. The CDR3 here is CASASRLSSYNEQFF. CDR3 coding DNA: TGTGCCAGCGCCTCCCGACTAAGCTCCTACAATGAGCAGTTCTTC.

The chain couples TRBV11-2 to TRBJ1-5, with D hard to call. The ends were cut back, 2 bases at V and 2 bases at J, with 13 bases in the middle. The CDR3 has 16 residues. CDR1 is SGHAT, CDR2 FQNNGV, per germline. This CDR3 reads CASSLNRVQGNQPQHF. CDR3 nucleotide sequence: TGTGCCAGCAGCTTAAACCGGGTTCAAGGCAATCAGCCCCAGCATTTT.